Here is one T cell receptor (beta chain) with its context. There is no known antigen for this receptor. No base-level quality is on record; no much larger clone is a single base apart. Patients with autoimmune disease history or receiving systemic immunosuppression were excluded from the trial. Peripheral blood for TCR sequencing was collected from all dose cohorts at baseline, on cycle 4 day 1, and on cycle 7 day 1. Samples were obtained from an open-label, multicenter, first-in-human phase I dose-escalation trial of ivuxolimab. Adults with locally advanced or metastatic head and neck squamous cell, hepatocellular, melanoma or renal cell carcinoma were enrolled in the trial. Before TCR sequencing, CD4+ and CD8+ T cells were separately sorted from peripheral blood. Trimmed from V: 1 base; trimmed from J: 0 bases; junction bases lacking a gene match: 5. The CDR3 starts with the cysteine, ends with the phenylalanine, and has 16 residues. Only CDR3 DNA is held: 48 bases, read in frame from base 1. The germline V gene yields SGHTA for CDR1 and FQGNSA for CDR2.

The data were obtained in a study of OX40 agonist ivuxolimab in advanced cancers. Looking at the study overall: Ivuxolimab was a fully human IgG2 agonistic monoclonal antibody targeting the costimulatory receptor OX40 (CD134). Among the roughly 54 dose-escalation patients, around 19 had hepatocellular carcinoma, 15 melanoma, 9 renal cell carcinoma and 9 head and neck cancer. Intravenous ivuxolimab was administered to patients every 2 weeks at six dose levels: 0.01, 0.1, 0.3, 1.5, 3 and 10 mg/kg. A male proportion of roughly 80% and a mean age of 60 years, ranging from roughly 23 to 80, were recorded for the dose-escalation cohort. Prior anti-PD-1, anti-PD-L1 or anti-CTLA-4 therapy was permitted, and approximately 39% of dose-escalation patients had received checkpoint inhibitors. The paper covers the monotherapy dose-escalation part of the phase I ivuxolimab trial, which included N of about 50 patients. The purpose of peripheral TCRbeta sequencing was to test whether ivuxolimab changed TCR sequence diversity and led to clonal T-cell expansion. Three dose-escalation patients achieved partial responses, one with hepatocellular carcinoma and two with cutaneous melanoma. Broader findings and caveats from the paper: Antigen specificity was not determined for the clonally expanded peripheral T cells. Clonal expansion of both CD4+ and CD8+ blood T cells was observed from baseline to week 6 at doses 0.1 to 3.0 mg/kg. In the 0.1-3.0 mg/kg groups, partial responders had among the lowest normalized peripheral clonal expansion, particularly in CD8+ T cells. After ivuxolimab, more expanded clones were found on average in CD8+ T cells than in CD4+ T cells. Low levels of normalized T-cell clonal expansion were also shown by some nonresponding patients.

Genomic DNA was isolated from the sorted cells so that the TCRbeta CDR3 region could be sequenced. The immunoSEQ Assay was used to sequence the TCRbeta CDR3 regions. The clones in this table, taken by TCRdb from immuneACCESS, are in-frame only. Not every clone is retained; where verified, under half of the shortfall comes from an unresolved V gene, and the cause of the rest is unknown. This sample holds around 70,000 clones; over 75% were observed only once. The ten largest clones add up to around 6.6% of the sample. Recombination joined TRBV7-2 with TRBJ2-7; 8 central bases correspond to TRBD1. This clonotype was sampled from an adult with an advanced solid tumor such as melanoma, head and neck, liver or kidney cancer. The sequences come from CD4+ or CD8+ T cells sorted from blood, collected in a trial of the OX40 agonist ivuxolimab. DNA sequence: TGTGCCAGCAGCTTAGGTGGGGACAGGAGCTCCTACGAGCAGTACTTC. Its amino acids are CASSLGGDRSSYEQYF.